This T cell receptor (beta chain) is from a study of blood T cell repertoires in COVID-19. Data came from immunoSEQ multiplex PCR; TCRdb stores just in-frame clones and leaves some out. The sample lists approximately 240,000 clones, roughly four fifths occurring once. Trimming pared 5 bases from V and 7 bases from J, leaving 8 bases between. The CDR3 runs 11 residues. Germline V CDR1 and CDR2: MNHEY, SMNVEV (reference sequence). The sequenced sample consisted of peripheral blood. V usage is TRBV27 and J usage is TRBJ2-5; D unresolved. This sequence originates from a man in his fifties with acute or convalescent COVID-19. DNA for the CDR3: TGTGCCAGCAGTCCTCCAGGGACCCAGTACTTC. Its translation: CASSPPGTQYF.